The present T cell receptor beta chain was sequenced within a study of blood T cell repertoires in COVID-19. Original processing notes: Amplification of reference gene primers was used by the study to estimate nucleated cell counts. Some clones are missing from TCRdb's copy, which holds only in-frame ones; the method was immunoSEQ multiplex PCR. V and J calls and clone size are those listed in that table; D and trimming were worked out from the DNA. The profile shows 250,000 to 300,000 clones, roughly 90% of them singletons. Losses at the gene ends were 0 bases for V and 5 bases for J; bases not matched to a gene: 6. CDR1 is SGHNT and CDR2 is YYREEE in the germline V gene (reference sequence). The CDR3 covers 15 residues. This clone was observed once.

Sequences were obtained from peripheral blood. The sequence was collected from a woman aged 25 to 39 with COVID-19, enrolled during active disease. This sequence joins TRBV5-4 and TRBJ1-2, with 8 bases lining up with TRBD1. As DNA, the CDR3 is TGTGCCAGCAGCTTGGCAGGGGGCCCCCTTTATGGCTACACCTTC. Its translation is CASSLAGGPLYGYTF.